These T cell receptor beta chains were read from a single sample in a study of T cells in Graves' hyperthyroidism and ophthalmopathy. TCRdb independently ran MiXCR on the multiplex PCR reads; one entry per CDR3 protein. The sample lists 400,000 to 450,000 distinct CDR3 sequences, about 14% occurring once. Sample: blood. The source is a man aged 18-30 years with Graves' ophthalmopathy. The CDR3 runs from the conserved cysteine through the conserved F or W. A D gene is named only where the DNA matches it firmly. Clone sizes are given selectively: once, few, many, or a class where the clone is expanded.

DNA	CDR3	V	J	D	size
TGTGCCAGCTCACCACCGTCCAGTAACATTCAGTACTTC	CASSPPSSNIQYF	TRBV18	TRBJ2-4	-	many
TGTGCCTGGAGTCTAGGGGAAAGGCGCGAGCAGTACTTC	CAWSLGERREQYF	TRBV30	TRBJ2-7	-	few
TGTGCCAGCAGCCAAAGTGTCACCGGGGAGCTGTTTTTT	CASSQSVTGELFF	TRBV3-1	TRBJ2-2	-	many
TGCAGTGCGGAGGGACTAGCGGGGGGTATACAAGAGACCCAGTACTTC	CSAEGLAGGIQETQYF	TRBV20-1	TRBJ2-5	TRBD2	-
TGTGCCAGTCGGGGAGACCAAGAGACCCAGTACTTC	CASRGDQETQYF	TRBV19	TRBJ2-5	-	-
TGTGCCAGCAGTTACGGGAAGACAGGGACCTATGGCTACACCTTC	CASSYGKTGTYGYTF	TRBV6-5	TRBJ1-2	TRBD1	-
TGTGCCAGCAGCCAAGTTCGGGCAGGGATGAACACTGAAGCTTTCTTT	CASSQVRAGMNTEAFF	TRBV4-2	TRBJ1-1	-	few
TGTGCCAGCAGTACCTCGACAGGGTTCGGCTATGGCTACACCTTC	CASSTSTGFGYGYTF	TRBV6-2/TRBV6-3	TRBJ1-2	TRBD1	few
TGTGCCAGCAGAGCGGGGGGTTTCTACAATGAGCAGTTCTTC	CASRAGGFYNEQFF	TRBV13	TRBJ2-1	TRBD2	few
TGTGCCAGCAGTTACTCGGATTACGAGCAGTACTTC	CASSYSDYEQYF	TRBV6-2/TRBV6-3	TRBJ2-7	-	many
TGCGCCAGCAGTGATGCGGGGCCAGAGACCCAGTACTTC	CASSDAGPETQYF	TRBV10-1	TRBJ2-5	-	many
TGTGCCAGCAGTCCCACCCAGACTAGCGGAAACATTCAGTACTTC	CASSPTQTSGNIQYF	TRBV6-1	TRBJ2-4	TRBD2	many
TGTGCCAGCAGCCAAATCGGGAATTCACCCCTCCACTTT	CASSQIGNSPLHF	TRBV3-1	TRBJ1-6	-	many
TGTGCCAGCAGCCAAAGGCTAGCGGGTCAAGATACGCAGTATTTT	CASSQRLAGQDTQYF	TRBV4-2	TRBJ2-3	TRBD2	-
TGCGCCAGCCAGGGCAGGGGCATTTCACCCCTCCACTTT	CASQGRGISPLHF	TRBV10-1	TRBJ1-6	-	few
TGTGCCAGCTCACCGTACGGTTACAATGAGCAGTTCTTC	CASSPYGYNEQFF	TRBV18	TRBJ2-1	-	many
TGTGCCAGCAGCCAAGGTGGGGGGAGACTTCACAATGAGCAGTTCTTC	CASSQGGGRLHNEQFF	TRBV14	TRBJ2-1	-	many
TGTGCCAGCAGCCAATGGGAGGGATCACCCCCCAATGAGCAGTTCTTC	CASSQWEGSPPNEQFF	TRBV14	TRBJ2-1	TRBD2	few
TGTGCCAGCAGCCTAAGTGCTTGGACAGAGCAAGAGACCCAGTACTTC	CASSLSAWTEQETQYF	TRBV5-8	TRBJ2-5	-	-
TGTGCCAGCCAACTAGAGGGGAGCTCTGGAAACACCATATATTTT	CASQLEGSSGNTIYF	TRBV3-1	TRBJ1-3	-	many
TGTGCCAGCAGCCCGCCCTACTCTCGCAGGGCCCTCCACTTT	CASSPPYSRRALHF	TRBV3-1	TRBJ1-6	-	many
TGCAGCGTTGAAGGGACAGGGTTGTACGAGCAGTACTTC	CSVEGTGLYEQYF	TRBV29-1	TRBJ2-7	TRBD1	few
TGTGCCAGCAGCCAAGAAAGGACAGGGGTTGAGACCCAGTACTTC	CASSQERTGVETQYF	TRBV3-1	TRBJ2-5	TRBD1	many
TGCAGTGCTAGCCAGACAGGTGCTTCTTACAATGAGCAGTTCTTC	CSASQTGASYNEQFF	TRBV20-1	TRBJ2-1	-	many
TGCGCCAGCAGCTTGGACGGGGGCTCCTACGATGAGCAGTTCTTC	CASSLDGGSYDEQFF	TRBV5-1	TRBJ2-1	-	once
TGTGCCAGTAGTACCGGACGGCGTCCTAATGAAAAACTGTTTTTT	CASSTGRRPNEKLFF	TRBV19	TRBJ1-4	-	-
TGTGCCAGCAGCTTAGGCAGGGGCTTGTACCAAGAGACCCAGTACTTC	CASSLGRGLYQETQYF	TRBV7-9	TRBJ2-5	-	many
TGTGCCAGCTCACCGGCTTCTGAAGGAACCTACGAGCAGTACTTC	CASSPASEGTYEQYF	TRBV18	TRBJ2-7	-	few
TGCGCCAGCAGCGACAGGGTTGGGGCCTATGGCTACACCTTC	CASSDRVGAYGYTF	TRBV10-2	TRBJ1-2	TRBD1	few